Each of the 3 T cell receptor beta chains below was sequenced from the same sample in a study of shared clonotypes between healthy human individuals. TCRdb keeps only in-frame clones here, not all; method: immunoSEQ multiplex PCR. The table has roughly 500,000 clones, about 96% seen once; the top ten hold 0.05% to 0.07%. Sequencing used naive CD4+ T cells sorted from blood. The subset was: CD45RA+ positively selected. These receptors were obtained from a woman aged 25 to 39 in good health.

This chain joins TRBV7-9 and TRBJ1-2, with unresolved D. This CDR3 region has 11 residues. Trimming shortened V by 6 bases and J by 10 bases, and 12 bases separated the two germline ends. Germline values: CDR1 SEHNR, CDR2 FQNEAQ (reference sequence). The CDR3 reads CASSPLIAYTF. In DNA, the CDR3 is TGTGCCAGCAGTCCACTGATAGCCTACACCTTC.

The chain links TRBV9 to TRBJ2-5; D gene unclear. Trimming shortened V by 3 bases and J by 0 bases, and 15 bases separated the two germline ends. The germline CDR1 and CDR2 sequences are SGDLS and YYNGEE. This CDR3 region has 16 residues. The CDR3 region is CASSATSGFHQETQYF. In DNA form, the CDR3 reads TGTGCCAGCAGCGCGACGAGTGGGTTTCACCAAGAGACCCAGTACTTC.

The V call is TRBV28, the J call TRBJ2-3; 7 bases fit TRBD2. The CDR3 runs to 14 residues. Germline CDR1 reads MDHEN; CDR2 reads SYDVKM. J was trimmed by 0 bases and V by 7 bases; bases with no gene match: 4. The CDR3 sequence is CASKRDVSTDTQYF. Written as DNA, the CDR3 is TGTGCCAGCAAGCGGGACGTCAGCACAGATACGCAGTATTTT.